Shown below are 32 T cell receptor beta chains from a single sample sequenced in a study of shared clonotypes between healthy human individuals. TCRdb's copy holds only in-frame clones and misses some; the assay was immunoSEQ multiplex PCR. Here the sample spans 1.5 million to 1.9 million clones, around 98% being singletons. Material: naive CD4+ T cells sorted from blood. Indicated subset: CD45RA+ positively selected. Receptors were obtained from a man aged 30 to 45 in good health.

CDR3 DNA: TGTGCCAGCAGCTACAGGGGACTAGCGACCTACGAGCAGTACTTC. This encodes CASSYRGLATYEQYF. The chain joins TRBV7-9 to TRBJ2-7; 10 positions match TRBD2. This CDR3 has 15 residues. Germline lookup yields CDR1 SEHNR and CDR2 FQNEAQ (reference sequence). Unmatched junction bases numbered 5, after V lost 4 bases and J lost 2 bases.

The chain recombines TRBV5-1 with TRBJ2-3, with 12 bases that match TRBD2. V shed 4 bases, J shed 0 bases, and the junction held 6 bases outside the gene matches. The CDR3 contains 17 residues. CDR1 is SGHRS, CDR2 YFSETQ, per germline. The CDR3 loop is CASSAGLAGTSTDTQYF. The DNA of the CDR3 is TGCGCCAGCAGCGCCGGACTAGCGGGGACTAGCACAGATACGCAGTATTTT.

The CDR3 sequence is CASSSRGTQYF. Written as DNA, the CDR3 is TGTGCCAGCAGCTCCAGAGGGACCCAGTACTTC. The chain recombines TRBV13 with TRBJ2-5; no definite D call. CDR3 length: 11 amino acids. V was clipped by 4 bases and J by 7 bases, with 7 bases between them. Germline CDR1 reads PRHDT; CDR2 reads FYEKMQ (reference sequence).

The chain couples TRBV28 to TRBJ1-5; possibly TRBD1 for D (6 bases). Germline CDR1 reads MDHEN; CDR2 reads SYDVKM. Trimming stripped 5 bases from V and 4 bases from J, with 21 bases between. The CDR3 consists of 17 residues. This chain's CDR3 is CASSTNDWNRENQPQHF. The CDR3, as DNA: TGTGCCAGCAGTACGAATGATTGGAACAGGGAGAATCAGCCCCAGCATTTT.

The chain couples TRBV14 to TRBJ2-7, with D maybe TRBD1 (6 bases). Trimming removed 4 bases at V and 7 bases at J, with 17 bases between. CDR1 and CDR2 from the germline V gene are SGHDN and FVKESK. The CDR3 is 14 amino acids. The CDR3 sequence is CASSLQGSSGEQYF. CDR3 DNA: TGTGCCAGCAGCCTACAGGGTTCCTCGGGGGAGCAGTACTTC.

This clone was detected only once. The rearrangement links TRBV12-5 to TRBJ2-3, with 7 bases aligning to TRBD1. The CDR3 runs to 13 residues. V was clipped by 3 bases and J by 4 bases; unmatched bases: 1. Germline V gene lookup returns CDR1 LGHNT and CDR2 FRNRAP. CDR3 coding DNA: TGTGCTAGTGGTTTAGACAGGGCAGATACGCAGTATTTT. Translated: CASGLDRADTQYF.

J is TRBJ2-5 and V is TRBV5-8; tentatively, D is TRBD1 (6 bases). The length of the CDR3 is 15 residues. Germline V gene lookup returns CDR1 SGHTS and CDR2 YDEGEE. Deletions cut 0 bases from V and 1 base from J, with 10 bases between. The CDR3 DNA reads TGTGCCAGCAGCTTGGGGAGGACAGCCCAAGAGACCCAGTACTTC. Amino acid sequence: CASSLGRTAQETQYF.

The chain uses TRBV15 and TRBJ1-1, with D perhaps TRBD1 (6 bases). This CDR3 contains 16 residues. V lost 0 bases and J 8 bases, leaving 19 bases between the germline ends. Germline CDR1 and CDR2: LNHNV and YYDKDF (reference sequence). This CDR3 reads CATSRDGGQSFTEAFF. The CDR3 nucleotides read TGTGCCACCAGCAGAGATGGGGGCCAGTCTTTTACCGAAGCTTTCTTT.

This clone was counted once. CDR3: CASSLDLGSYGYTF. DNA for the CDR3: TGTGCCAGCAGCTTAGATTTGGGGAGCTATGGCTACACCTTC. This chain joins TRBV11-2 and TRBJ1-2; D uncertain. CDR1 is SGHAT, CDR2 FQNNGV, per germline. The CDR3 extends over 14 amino acids. The V end was cut by 0 bases, the J end by 4 bases, with 9 bases between.

The chain carries TRBV4-1 and TRBJ1-5; D might be TRBD1 (5 bases). V was trimmed by 4 bases and J by 9 bases, leaving 22 bases between them. This CDR3 region has 16 residues. Germline lookup yields CDR1 MGHRA and CDR2 YSYEKL. CDR3 DNA: TGCGCCAGCAGCCTCATTGCCGGGGCCTCACAAGGGCCCCAGCATTTT. Amino acids: CASSLIAGASQGPQHF.

This chain links TRBV19 with TRBJ1-5; 7 bases line up with TRBD1. This CDR3 contains 16 residues. V shed 3 bases, J shed 0 bases, and the junction held 5 bases outside the gene matches. Germline V gene lookup returns CDR1 LNHDA and CDR2 SQIVND (reference sequence). CDR3 coding DNA: TGTGCCAGTAGTATCGTCAGGGGGTATAGCAATCAGCCCCAGCATTTT. The encoded protein is CASSIVRGYSNQPQHF.

The table lists this clone with a count of one. The rearrangement links TRBV10-3 to TRBJ2-1, with 7 positions matching TRBD2. Germline trimming cut 10 bases from V and 6 bases from J; bases unmatched to any gene: 9. The CDR3 extends over 13 amino acids. CDR1 is ENHRY and CDR2 is SYGVKD in the germline V gene. CDR3 amino acids: CANETSSINEQFF. CDR3 in DNA: TGTGCCAACGAGACTAGCAGTATCAATGAGCAGTTCTTC.

The rearrangement uses TRBV6-1 and TRBJ1-1, with TRBD1 matching over 8 bases. The ends lost 6 bases at V and 0 bases at J; junction bases unmatched: 3. The length of the CDR3 is 14 residues. Per germline, CDR1 MNHNS and CDR2 SASEGT. The chain's CDR3 is CASSGQGLNTEAFF. The CDR3 DNA reads as TGTGCCAGCAGCGGACAGGGATTGAACACTGAAGCTTTCTTT.

V and J are TRBV11-1 and TRBJ2-3; 7 positions agree with TRBD1. The CDR3 totals 15 residues. Germline V gene sequence: CDR1 SGHAT, CDR2 FQDESV (reference sequence). Trimming at V came to 4 bases and at J to 5 bases, leaving 9 bases not matched to a gene. CDR3 sequence reads: CASSSTGRGGDTQYF. The CDR3 region has the DNA TGTGCCAGCAGCTCGACAGGGAGAGGAGGAGATACGCAGTATTTT.

V usage is TRBV7-9 and J usage is TRBJ2-3; D might be TRBD2 (5 bases). V dropped 6 bases and J dropped 4 bases, with 8 bases sitting between them. Germline lookup yields CDR1 SEHNR and CDR2 FQNEAQ (reference sequence). This CDR3 is 12 amino acids long. CDR3 sequence reads: CASRTTADTQYF. The CDR3 nucleotides read TGTGCCAGCAGGACTACAGCAGATACGCAGTATTTT.

The chain uses TRBV5-5 and TRBJ2-1; tentatively, D is TRBD1 (6 bases). Germline V lookup: CDR1 SGHKS, CDR2 YYEKEE (reference sequence). V was trimmed by 4 bases and J by 3 bases, leaving 14 bases between them. The CDR3 is 15 residues long. The CDR3 nucleotides read TGTGCCAGCAGCCCGACAAGCAGGGGCTACAATGAGCAGTTCTTC. Amino acids: CASSPTSRGYNEQFF.

V and J are TRBV4-3 and TRBJ2-3; 10 bases are shared with TRBD2. V shed 1 base, J shed 10 bases, and the junction held 11 bases outside the gene matches. The CDR3 runs 16 residues. The germline gives CDR1 LGHNA, CDR2 YSLEER. CDR3 sequence reads: CASSQAQAGGPLAQYF. In DNA form, the CDR3 reads TGCGCCAGCAGCCAAGCCCAAGCGGGAGGGCCTTTGGCGCAGTATTTT.

The V call is TRBV27, the J call TRBJ2-7; perhaps D is TRBD1 or TRBD2 (5 bases each). V shed 8 bases and J shed 0 bases, with 17 bases lying between them. The CDR3 extends over 15 amino acids. Germline CDR1 and CDR2: MNHEY and SMNVEV (reference sequence). This CDR3 reads CASSIGTGNSYEQYF. CDR3 nucleotide sequence: TGTGCCAGCTCGATCGGGACGGGGAACTCCTACGAGCAGTACTTC.

This sequence joins TRBV14 and TRBJ2-2, with TRBD2 as a possible D gene (7 bases). CDR1 and CDR2 from the germline V gene are SGHDN and FVKESK. The CDR3 spans 16 residues. V lost 1 base and J lost 4, with 13 bases in between. Here the CDR3 reads CASSQVGGGLTGELFF. CDR3 DNA: TGTGCCAGCAGCCAAGTTGGCGGGGGCCTCACCGGGGAGCTGTTTTTT.

V is TRBV15 and J is TRBJ2-5, with TRBD2 matching 8 bases. Trimming removed 0 bases from V and 10 bases from J; junction bases left unmatched: 4. The CDR3 spans 13 residues. Germline V gene lookup returns CDR1 LNHNV and CDR2 YYDKDF (reference sequence). CDR3: CATSRDILAGQYF. The CDR3, as DNA: TGTGCCACCAGCAGAGATATCCTAGCGGGCCAGTACTTC.

This clone has just one count. The chain uses TRBV7-9 and TRBJ1-2; D uncertain. V dropped 0 bases and J dropped 2 bases, with 10 bases sitting between them. This CDR3 is built from 15 residues. Germline V gene lookup returns CDR1 SEHNR and CDR2 FQNEAQ (reference sequence). CDR3 region: CASSLAALANYGYTF. The CDR3 DNA follows: TGTGCCAGCAGCTTAGCAGCGCTCGCAAACTATGGCTACACCTTC.

CDR3 in DNA: TGTGCCAGCTCACCGCCACGGGGGTTTAATGAAAAACTGTTTTTT. This translates into CASSPPRGFNEKLFF. This rearrangement joins TRBV18 to TRBJ1-4; D is perhaps TRBD1 (5 bases). Deletions cut 3 bases from V and 4 bases from J, with 12 bases between. Germline assignment: CDR1 KGHSH and CDR2 LQKENI. The CDR3 sequence is 15 residues long.

V and J are TRBV28 and TRBJ2-7, with a possible D match to TRBD2 (5 bases). V lost 5 bases and J 5 bases, leaving 13 bases between the germline ends. Germline CDR1 MDHEN, CDR2 SYDVKM. The CDR3 has 13 amino acids. CDR3 loop: CASSILAPDEQYF. CDR3 coding DNA: TGTGCCAGCAGTATCTTAGCGCCGGACGAGCAGTACTTC.

V and J are TRBV7-9 and TRBJ1-1; 8 bases line up with TRBD1. V lost 10 bases to trimming and J lost 0 bases; unmatched junction nucleotides: 7. The V gene's germline CDR1 is SEHNR and CDR2 FQNEAQ (reference sequence). CDR3 length: 14 amino acids. CDR3 residues: CATRQGRMNTEAFF. The CDR3 nucleotides read TGTGCCACCCGACAGGGGCGGATGAACACTGAAGCTTTCTTT.

The rearrangement uses TRBV7-9 and TRBJ1-4, with a tentative D call TRBD1 (5 bases). V gave up 5 bases and J gave up 3 bases, with 13 bases separating them. CDR3 length equals 15 residues. Germline-derived CDR1 and CDR2 are SEHNR and FQNEAQ (reference sequence). The CDR3 reads CASSQAGTPNEKLFF. The DNA for the CDR3 is TGTGCCAGCAGCCAGGCGGGGACCCCTAATGAAAAACTGTTTTTT. The whole variable domain, remainder taken from reference TRBV7-9 and TRBJ1-4, is DTGVSQNPRHKITKRGQNVTFRCDPISEHNRLYWYRQTLGQGPEFLTYFQNEAQLEKSRLLSDRFSAERPKGSFSTLEIQRTEQGDSAMYLCASSQAGTPNEKLFFGSGTQLSVL.

This chain uses TRBV11-3 with TRBJ2-7; D gene ambiguous. The ends were cut back, 1 base at V and 2 bases at J, with 12 bases in the middle. Germline CDR1 reads SGHNT; CDR2 reads YENEEA. The CDR3 sequence is 15 residues long. The CDR3 here is CASSLAGKEPYEQYF. The CDR3 DNA sequence: TGTGCCAGCAGCTTAGCCGGTAAAGAGCCCTACGAGCAGTACTTC.

This clone was observed a single time. The chain is built from TRBV6-5 and TRBJ1-1; 8 nucleotides align to TRBD1. The CDR3 length is 15 residues. The V segment lost 1 base and the J segment 6 bases; nucleotides outside the gene matches: 7. Germline values: CDR1 MNHEY, CDR2 SVGAGI. CDR3 region: CASSYLGQVDSEAFF. CDR3 nucleotides: TGTGCCAGCAGTTACTTGGGACAGGTTGACTCTGAAGCTTTCTTT.

The V call is TRBV5-1, the J call TRBJ2-5; D gene unclear. The CDR3 loop spans 12 amino acids. Deletions cut 5 bases from V and 5 bases from J, with 10 bases between. In germline, CDR1 is SGHRS, CDR2 YFSETQ. The CDR3 bases are TGCGCCAGCAGTAGGTCAAGTGAGACCCAGTACTTC. This gives the protein CASSRSSETQYF. The full variable domain, in which reference TRBV5-1 and TRBJ2-5 provide the parts outside the CDR3, is KAGVTQTPRYLIKTRGQQVTLSCSPISGHRSVSWYQQTPGQGLQFLFEYFSETQRNKGNFPGRFSGRQFSNSRSEMNVSTLELGDSALYLCASSRSSETQYFGPGTRLLVL.

The chain links TRBV28 to TRBJ1-4; D gene uncertain. The V gene lost 8 bases and the J gene lost 8 bases, with 12 bases spanning the gap. Per the germline V gene, CDR1 is MDHEN and CDR2 is SYDVKM. The CDR3 totals 12 residues. CDR3 nucleotide sequence: TGTGCCAGCCTCCGAGCCCCCGAAAAACTGTTTTTT. This translates into CASLRAPEKLFF. The variable domain in full, completed from reference TRBV28 and TRBJ1-4, reads DVKVTQSSRYLVKRTGEKVFLECVQDMDHENMFWYRQDPGLGLRLIYFSYDVKMKEKGDIPEGYSVSREKKERFSLILESASTNQTSMYLCASLRAPEKLFFGSGTQLSVL.

This chain joins TRBV19 and TRBJ1-5; 7 bases match TRBD1. Unmatched junction bases numbered 8, after V lost 6 bases and J lost 0 bases. Germline V gene lookup returns CDR1 LNHDA and CDR2 SQIVND (reference sequence). CDR3 length equals 16 residues. CDR3 in amino acids: CASRRGGRGSNQPQHF. DNA for the CDR3: TGTGCCAGTAGGCGAGGGGGCCGAGGTAGCAATCAGCCCCAGCATTTT.

The J gene is TRBJ2-7, the V gene TRBV30; 9 bases are shared with TRBD2. Germline CDR1 reads GTSNPN; CDR2 reads SVGIG (reference sequence). With 4 bases clipped from V and 0 bases from J, the junction kept 7 bases outside the gene matches. CDR3 size: 15 residues. As DNA, the CDR3 is TGTGCCTGGACACTAGCGGGCGCAAGCTCCTACGAGCAGTACTTC. As protein: CAWTLAGASSYEQYF.

This chain joins TRBV5-1 and TRBJ2-1, with no clear D. The V gene's germline CDR1 is SGHRS and CDR2 YFSETQ. The CDR3 spans 17 residues. Trimming pared 0 bases from V and 4 bases from J, leaving 17 bases between. The CDR3 is CASSLALQGGPYNEQFF. CDR3 sequence (DNA): TGCGCCAGCAGCTTGGCCCTACAAGGCGGCCCATACAATGAGCAGTTCTTC.